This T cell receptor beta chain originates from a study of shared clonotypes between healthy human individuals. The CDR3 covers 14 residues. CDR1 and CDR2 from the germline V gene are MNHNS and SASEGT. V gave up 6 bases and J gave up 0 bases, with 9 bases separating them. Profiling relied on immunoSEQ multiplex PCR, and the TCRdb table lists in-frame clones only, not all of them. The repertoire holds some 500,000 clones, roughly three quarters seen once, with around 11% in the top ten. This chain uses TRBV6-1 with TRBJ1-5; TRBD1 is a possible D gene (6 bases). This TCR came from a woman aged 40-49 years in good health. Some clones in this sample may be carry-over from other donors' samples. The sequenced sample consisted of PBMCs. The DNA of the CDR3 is TGTGCCAGCAGCGACAGGTATAGCAATCAGCCCCAGCATTTT. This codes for CASSDRYSNQPQHF.